This T cell receptor beta chain came from a study of beta chain features in type 1 diabetes. Across the whole study: Cell yields, gender and age were similar in healthy donors and patients. Findings and caveats of the study: Patients' naive, central memory and Treg TCRB repertoires seemed closer to one another than those of healthy donors.

The CDR3 consists of 15 residues. Deletions cut 0 bases from V and 6 bases from J, with 15 bases between. From germline, CDR1 is GTSNPN and CDR2 SVGIG (reference sequence). TCRB transcripts that were expressed got sequenced, as all of the isolated RNA had been reverse transcribed. About 3.6 million reads on average were seen across naive, central memory and regulatory T cell samples. Repertoires were generated with immunoSEQ multiplex PCR, while TCRdb's copy carries only in-frame clones and drops some. The sample has a few hundred thousand clones, about 15% seen once. Only a few counts were recorded for this clone. The antigen remains undetermined.

This sequence was found in a woman under 30 in good health. The chain joins TRBV30 to TRBJ1-5; D not certain. The sequencing input was naive CD4+ T cells from blood. The CDR3 here is CAWSVPATSGQPQHF. The CDR3 DNA follows: TGTGCCTGGAGTGTACCTGCCACCTCGGGTCAGCCCCAGCATTTT.